The clone carrying this T cell receptor (beta chain) appeared many times. The target antigen is unknown. Trimming left V 5 bases short and J 5 bases short, with 19 bases between. The CDR3 loop spans 15 amino acids. Germline loops: CDR1 SGHRS, CDR2 YFSETQ. The cDNA came from 5'RACE with 10-nucleotide random UMIs. One entry per CDR3 protein results from TCRdb running MiXCR on the 5' RACE reads. The table includes 50,000 or so distinct CDR3 sequences, about 3.5% detected once. The data were obtained in a study of neurological immune-mediated disorders. Study conclusions and caveats: The most TCR clonal expansion was seen in HTLV-1-associated myelopathy, and the least was seen in multiple sclerosis, which fell below healthy controls.

This rearrangement joins TRBV5-1 to TRBJ2-5, with a weak D call TRBD2 (7 bases). This TCR came from a man in his forties with multiple sclerosis. The sequenced material came from PBMCs. The CDR3: CASSPQSGGGETQYF. The DNA of the CDR3 is TGCGCCAGCAGTCCGCAGTCGGGGGGCGGGGAGACCCAGTACTTC.